What follows are 19 T cell receptor beta chains derived from one specimen sequenced in a study of blood T cells in healthy people across ages. The use of a sample-barcoded 5' primer and a J-beta primer mix characterized a second PCR of about 7 to 12 cycles. TCRdb reprocessed the 5' RACE reads via MiXCR and lists one record per CDR3 protein. The table records hundreds of thousands of distinct CDR3 sequences, around a quarter of them present only once. These data also featured in a second study, about T cells of mothers and their children.

Specimen: blood. The receptors originated from a boy aged 5-17 years in good health.

The chain has TRBV6-1 and TRBJ2-2; TRBD2 is a possible D gene (6 bases). Trimming cost V 4 bases and J 2 bases, with 14 bases left between them. The CDR3 spans 16 residues. Germline assignment: CDR1 MNHNS and CDR2 SASEGT. The CDR3 is CASSAAWGENTGELFF. CDR3 nucleotides: TGTGCCAGCAGTGCCGCCTGGGGGGAAAACACCGGGGAGCTGTTTTTT.

The CDR3 spells CASSWTANSGEQYF. The CDR3 DNA follows: TGTGCCAGCAGCTGGACAGCCAACTCGGGAGAGCAGTACTTC. The chain is built from TRBV11-2 and TRBJ2-7; the D gene is possibly TRBD1 (6 bases). Trimming pared 4 bases from V and 7 bases from J, leaving 17 bases between. This CDR3 spans 14 amino acids. CDR1 and CDR2 from the germline V gene are SGHAT and FQNNGV.

There are a few counts of this clonotype. The DNA for the CDR3 is TGTGCCAGCAGTCTGAGAAACCCTAGCACAGATACGCAGTATTTT. Its translation is CASSLRNPSTDTQYF. V gene TRBV11-2 combines with J gene TRBJ2-3; no reliable D call. The V and J ends lost 6 bases and 0 bases respectively, with 13 bases between them. The CDR3 covers 15 residues. CDR1 SGHAT and CDR2 FQNNGV come from the germline V gene.

This sequence joins TRBV20-1 and TRBJ2-7; 11 positions match TRBD1. The CDR3 has 15 residues. The ends lost 6 bases at V and 2 bases at J; junction bases unmatched: 9. CDR1 is DFQATT and CDR2 is SNEGSKA in the germline V gene (reference sequence). The CDR3: CSAPLGTGGTYEQYF. CDR3 sequence (DNA): TGCAGTGCCCCCTTGGGGACAGGGGGTACCTACGAGCAGTACTTC.

This clonotype was detected only a few times. The V and J genes are TRBV20-1 and TRBJ2-5; possibly TRBD1 for D (6 bases). This CDR3 comprises 13 residues. V was trimmed by 6 bases and J by 5 bases, leaving 16 bases between them. Germline CDR1 reads DFQATT; CDR2 reads SNEGSKA (reference sequence). CDR3 sequence (DNA): TGCAGTGCCCCGCGACAGGATTGGGAGACCCAGTACTTC. Amino acid sequence: CSAPRQDWETQYF.

The rearrangement joins TRBV4-1 to TRBJ2-5; D may be TRBD2 (6 bases). The J call is doubtful: the DNA matches TRBJ2-7 better. The CDR3 runs 14 residues. Looked up from germline, CDR1 is MGHRA and CDR2 is YSYEKL. DNA for the CDR3: TGCGCCAGCAGCCAAGTCCGGGGGAGCTACGAGCAGTACTTC. Translation gives CASSQVRGSYEQYF.

Concerning this clonotype: At one end, the junction sequence differs from germline, possibly due to a read error. The V gene is TRBV4-1, the J gene TRBJ2-1; TRBD2 matches 8 bases. The CDR3 sequence is 15 residues long. CDR1 and CDR2 from the germline V gene are MGHRA and YSYEKL. CDR3 sequence (DNA): TGCGCCAGCAGTCAAGACAGCGGGGGCTACAATGAGCAGTTCTTC. Translating gives CASSQDSGGYNEQFF.

This clonotype was found a few times. V gene TRBV12-3 or TRBV12-4 combines with J gene TRBJ1-5, with unresolved D. The CDR3 has 13 residues. V was clipped by 6 bases and J by 5 bases, with 11 bases between them. As DNA, the CDR3 is TGTGCCAGCAGCAATCACGGGGATCAGCCCCAGCATTTT. This translates into CASSNHGDQPQHF.

This clonotype appeared a few times. The rearrangement joins TRBV18 to TRBJ1-1; 7 positions match TRBD1. The germline CDR1 and CDR2 sequences are KGHSH and LQKENI. After removal of 6 bases from V and 6 bases from J, the junction contained 7 bases not matched to a gene. The CDR3 contains 13 residues. For the CDR3, the DNA is TGTGCCAGCTCTCGTACAGGGGTCGCTGAAGCTTTCTTT. Its translation: CASSRTGVAEAFF.

This chain uses TRBV6-2 or TRBV6-3 with TRBJ1-2, with D maybe TRBD1 (5 bases). Trimming stripped 6 bases from V and 3 bases from J, with 14 bases between. CDR3 size: 14 residues. CDR1 and CDR2 (germline): MNHEY, SVGEGT. The CDR3 bases are TGTGCCAGCAGGCCCCTTGGGGGTTACTATGGCTACACCTTC. Amino acid sequence: CASRPLGGYYGYTF.

This clonotype has a handful of counts. V gene TRBV12-3 or TRBV12-4 combines with J gene TRBJ1-2; tentatively, D is TRBD1 (6 bases). The CDR3 sequence is 13 residues long. The V and J ends lost 7 bases and 4 bases respectively, with 13 bases between them. The CDR3 sequence is CASKGGFGYGYTF. CDR3 DNA sequence: TGTGCCAGCAAGGGGGGGTTCGGCTATGGCTACACCTTC.

This clonotype turned up a few times. The chain links TRBV6-1 to TRBJ2-4; maybe TRBD1 (6 bases). The germline gives CDR1 MNHNS, CDR2 SASEGT. With 3 bases removed from V and 9 bases from J, the gap between germline ends came to 15 bases. This CDR3 contains 14 residues. CDR3 sequence: CASSEAVQGIIQYF. The DNA for the CDR3 is TGTGCCAGCAGTGAGGCCGTCCAGGGGATCATTCAGTACTTC.

Only a few counts were recorded for this clonotype. This chain uses TRBV7-3 with TRBJ2-2; D tentatively fits TRBD1 or TRBD2 (6 bases each). The CDR3 has 14 amino acids. CDR1 SGHTA and CDR2 FQGTGA come from the germline V gene. Trimming pared 5 bases from V and 6 bases from J, leaving 13 bases between. CDR3 nucleotide sequence: TGTGCCAGCAGCAGGGGGGTGAGGGCCGGGGAGCTGTTTTTT. Protein sequence: CASSRGVRAGELFF.

The rearrangement uses TRBV7-9 and TRBJ2-5; TRBD2 is a possible D gene (6 bases). V dropped 5 bases and J dropped 2 bases, with 15 bases sitting between them. The CDR3 contains 15 residues. Germline CDR1 reads SEHNR; CDR2 reads FQNEAQ (reference sequence). The CDR3 region is CASSTGRGSQETQYF. DNA of the CDR3: TGTGCCAGCAGCACCGGACGGGGGTCTCAAGAGACCCAGTACTTC.

This clonotype was detected only a few times. The gene calls are TRBV9 and TRBJ2-2; a weak D match, TRBD1 (6 bases). Deletions cut 0 bases from V and 7 bases from J, with 10 bases between. The CDR3 sequence is 14 residues long. CDR1 and CDR2 (germline): SGDLS, YYNGEE. CDR3 nucleotides: TGTGCCAGCAGCGTAGAGGGGGAAGACGGGGAGCTGTTTTTT. As protein: CASSVEGEDGELFF.

This clonotype was counted once. The junction differs from germline at one of its ends, possibly a read error. The chain links TRBV5-1 to TRBJ1-1; tentatively, D is TRBD1 (5 bases). CDR3 length: 14 amino acids. From germline, CDR1 is SGHRS and CDR2 YFSETQ. The CDR3 reads CASSLEGRDTEAFF. In nucleotides, the CDR3 is TGCGCTAGCAGCTTGGAGGGGCGGGACACTGAAGCTTTCTTT.

The chain links TRBV20-1 to TRBJ1-4, with 8 bases that match TRBD1. The CDR3 is 16 residues long. V lost 2 bases, J lost 2 bases, and 7 bases stayed unmatched. CDR1 is DFQATT, CDR2 SNEGSKA, per germline (reference sequence). This CDR3 is CSARLGQGPTNEKLFF. CDR3 sequence (DNA): TGCAGTGCTAGACTCGGACAGGGACCGACTAATGAAAAACTGTTTTTT.

This clonotype was found a few times. The chain uses TRBV6-1 and TRBJ2-5; 11 bases match TRBD2. CDR3 length: 19 residues. Trimming took 6 bases from V and 5 from J; bases not matched to a gene: 20. The germline gives CDR1 MNHNS, CDR2 SASEGT. The CDR3 DNA follows: TGTGCCAGCAGCCACGGAAAGATAGCGGGGGGGCTGCCGTCGGAGACCCAGTACTTC. Protein sequence: CASSHGKIAGGLPSETQYF.

This clonotype was seen a few times. CDR3 nucleotide sequence: TGTGCCAGCAGTTTAACATTCGGGCGGGGCCAAGAGACCCAGTACTTC. Protein product: CASSLTFGRGQETQYF. The V call is TRBV12-3 or TRBV12-4, the J call TRBJ2-5; TRBD2 is a possible D gene (6 bases). CDR3 length: 16 amino acids. Trimming cost V 2 bases and J 1 base, with 14 bases left between them.